The entry that follows covers one T cell receptor beta chain sequence. TCRdb's copy holds only in-frame clones and misses some; the assay was immunoSEQ multiplex PCR. The table has about a million clones, roughly 80% seen once. The sample originates from a study of shared clonotypes between healthy human individuals. CDR1 and CDR2 from the germline V gene are KGHSH and LQKENI. This CDR3 region has 14 residues. Trimming cost V 4 bases and J 1 base; bases outside gene matches: 1. This chain uses TRBV18 with TRBJ2-3; 8 bases align to TRBD1. This sequence originates from a man aged 18 to 29 in good health. Some clones in this sample may be carry-over from other donors' samples. Sequenced material: memory CD4+ T cells from PBMCs. Subset described: CD45RA-negative fraction. CDR3 residues: CASSLGQGTDTQYF. DNA for the CDR3: TGTGCCAGCTCACTGGGACAGGGCACAGATACGCAGTATTTT.